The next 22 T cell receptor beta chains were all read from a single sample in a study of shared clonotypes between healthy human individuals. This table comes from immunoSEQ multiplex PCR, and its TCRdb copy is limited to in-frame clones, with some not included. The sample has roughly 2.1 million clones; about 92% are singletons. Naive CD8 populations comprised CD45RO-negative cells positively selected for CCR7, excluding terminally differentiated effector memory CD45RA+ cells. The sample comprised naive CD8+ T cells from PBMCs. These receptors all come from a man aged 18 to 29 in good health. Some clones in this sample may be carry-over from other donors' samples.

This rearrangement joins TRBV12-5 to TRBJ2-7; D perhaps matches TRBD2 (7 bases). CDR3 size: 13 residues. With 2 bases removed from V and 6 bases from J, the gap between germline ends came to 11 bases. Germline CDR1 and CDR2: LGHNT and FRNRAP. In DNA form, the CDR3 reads TGTGCTAGTGGTTTGACGGGGGGCAGCGAGCAGTACTTC. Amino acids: CASGLTGGSEQYF.

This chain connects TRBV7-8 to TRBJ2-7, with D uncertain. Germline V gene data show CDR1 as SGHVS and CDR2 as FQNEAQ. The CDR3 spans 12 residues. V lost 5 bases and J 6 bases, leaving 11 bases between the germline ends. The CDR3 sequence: CASSTPTGEQYF. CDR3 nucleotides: TGTGCCAGCAGCACCCCGACGGGCGAGCAGTACTTC.

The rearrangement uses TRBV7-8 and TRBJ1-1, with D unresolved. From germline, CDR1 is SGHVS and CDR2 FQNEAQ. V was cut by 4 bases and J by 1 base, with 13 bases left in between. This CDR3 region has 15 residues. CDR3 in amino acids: CASSSRSDWNTEAFF. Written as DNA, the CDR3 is TGTGCCAGCAGCTCCCGGTCTGACTGGAACACTGAAGCTTTCTTT.

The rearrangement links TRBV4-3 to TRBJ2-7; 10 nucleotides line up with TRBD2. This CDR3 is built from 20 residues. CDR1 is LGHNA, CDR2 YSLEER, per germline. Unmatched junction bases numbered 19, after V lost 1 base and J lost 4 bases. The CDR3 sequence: CASSQALLEEREGWGYEQYF. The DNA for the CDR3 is TGCGCCAGCAGCCAAGCCCTCCTTGAGGAGCGGGAGGGTTGGGGATACGAGCAGTACTTC.

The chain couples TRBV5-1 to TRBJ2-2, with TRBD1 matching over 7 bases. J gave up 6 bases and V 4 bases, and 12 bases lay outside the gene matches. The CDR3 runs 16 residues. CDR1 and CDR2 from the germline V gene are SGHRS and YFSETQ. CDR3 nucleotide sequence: TGCGCCAGCAGCGGACTCACAGGGGTGGGCTCCGGGGAGCTGTTTTTT. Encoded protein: CASSGLTGVGSGELFF.

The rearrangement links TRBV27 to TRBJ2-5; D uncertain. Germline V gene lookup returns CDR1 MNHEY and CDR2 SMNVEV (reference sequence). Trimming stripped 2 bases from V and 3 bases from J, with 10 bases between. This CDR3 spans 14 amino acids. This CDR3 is CASSLAGREETQYF. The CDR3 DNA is TGTGCCAGCAGTTTAGCCGGCCGAGAAGAGACCCAGTACTTC.

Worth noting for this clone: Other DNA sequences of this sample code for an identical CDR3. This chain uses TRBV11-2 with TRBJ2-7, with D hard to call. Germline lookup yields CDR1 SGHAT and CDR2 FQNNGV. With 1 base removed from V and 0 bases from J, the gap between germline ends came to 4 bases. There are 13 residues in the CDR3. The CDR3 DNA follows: TGTGCCAGCAGCTTAGCAGCCTCCTACGAGCAGTACTTC. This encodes CASSLAASYEQYF. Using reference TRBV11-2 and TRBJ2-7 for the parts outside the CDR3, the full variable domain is EAGVAQSPRYKIIEKRQSVAFWCNPISGHATLYWYQQILGQGPKLLIQFQNNGVVDDSQLPKDRFSAERLKGVDSTLKIQPAKLEDSAVYLCASSLAASYEQYFGPGTRLTVT.

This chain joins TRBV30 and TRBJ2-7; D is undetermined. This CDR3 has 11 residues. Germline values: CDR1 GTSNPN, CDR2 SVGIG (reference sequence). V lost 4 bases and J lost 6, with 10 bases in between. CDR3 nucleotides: TGTGCCTGGACTGGTCCGGGCGAGCAGTACTTC. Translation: CAWTGPGEQYF.

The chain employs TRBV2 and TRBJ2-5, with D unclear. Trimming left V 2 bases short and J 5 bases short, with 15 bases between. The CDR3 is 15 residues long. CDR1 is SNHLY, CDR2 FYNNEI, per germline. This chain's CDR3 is CASSEFRVIKETQYF. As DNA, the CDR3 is TGTGCCAGCAGTGAATTCCGGGTAATTAAGGAGACCCAGTACTTC.

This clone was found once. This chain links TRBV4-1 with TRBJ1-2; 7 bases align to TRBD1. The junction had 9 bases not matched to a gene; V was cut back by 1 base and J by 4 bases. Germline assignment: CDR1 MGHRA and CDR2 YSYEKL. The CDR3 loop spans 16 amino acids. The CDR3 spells CASSQVAGTEIYGYTF. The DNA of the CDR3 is TGCGCCAGCAGCCAAGTGGCCGGGACAGAGATCTATGGCTACACCTTC.

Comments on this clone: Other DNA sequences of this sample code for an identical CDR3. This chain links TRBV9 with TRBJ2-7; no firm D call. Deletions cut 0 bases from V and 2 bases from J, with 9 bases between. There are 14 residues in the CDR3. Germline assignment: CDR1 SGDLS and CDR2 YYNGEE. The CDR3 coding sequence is TGTGCCAGCAGCGTAGGCGCAGGAGCCTACGAGCAGTACTTC. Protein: CASSVGAGAYEQYF.

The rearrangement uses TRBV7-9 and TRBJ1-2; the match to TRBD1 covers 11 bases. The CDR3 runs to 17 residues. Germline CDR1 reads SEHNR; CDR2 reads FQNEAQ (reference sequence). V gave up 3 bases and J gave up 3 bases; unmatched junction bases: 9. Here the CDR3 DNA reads TGTGCCAGCAGCTTTTTAGGACAGGGGGCAGGTGACTATGGCTACACCTTC. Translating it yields CASSFLGQGAGDYGYTF.

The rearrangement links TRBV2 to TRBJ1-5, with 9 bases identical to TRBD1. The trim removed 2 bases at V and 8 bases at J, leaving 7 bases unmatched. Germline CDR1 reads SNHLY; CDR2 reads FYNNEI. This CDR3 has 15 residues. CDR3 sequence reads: CASSERDRVKEPQHF. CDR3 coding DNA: TGTGCCAGCAGTGAAAGGGACAGGGTGAAGGAGCCCCAGCATTTT.

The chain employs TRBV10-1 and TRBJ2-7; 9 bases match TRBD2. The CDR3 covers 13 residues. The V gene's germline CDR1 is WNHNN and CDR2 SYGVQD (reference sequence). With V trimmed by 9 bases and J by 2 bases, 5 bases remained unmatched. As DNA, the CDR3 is TGCGCCAGTGAGACTAGCGGACCCTACGAGCAGTACTTC. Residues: CASETSGPYEQYF.

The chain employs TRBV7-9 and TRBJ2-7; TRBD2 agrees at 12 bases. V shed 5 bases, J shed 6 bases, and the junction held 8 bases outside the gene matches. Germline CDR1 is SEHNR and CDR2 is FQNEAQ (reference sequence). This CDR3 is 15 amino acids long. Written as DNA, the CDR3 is TGTGCCAGCAGCAGACCCGGGACTAGCGGGCTCGAGCAGTACTTC. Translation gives CASSRPGTSGLEQYF. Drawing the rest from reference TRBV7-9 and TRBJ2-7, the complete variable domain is DTGVSQNPRHKITKRGQNVTFRCDPISEHNRLYWYRQTLGQGPEFLTYFQNEAQLEKSRLLSDRFSAERPKGSFSTLEIQRTEQGDSAMYLCASSRPGTSGLEQYFGPGTRLTVT.

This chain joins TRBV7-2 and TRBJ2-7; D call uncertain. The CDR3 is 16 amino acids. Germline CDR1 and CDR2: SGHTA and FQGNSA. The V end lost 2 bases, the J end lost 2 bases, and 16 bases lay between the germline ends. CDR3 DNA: TGTGCCAGCAGCTTACTTTCCGGGCCGCTGGCCTACGAGCAGTACTTC. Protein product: CASSLLSGPLAYEQYF. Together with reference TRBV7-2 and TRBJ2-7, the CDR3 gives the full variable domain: GAGVSQSPSNKVTEKGKDVELRCDPISGHTALYWYRQSLGQGLEFLIYFQGNSAPDKSGLPSDRFSAERTGGSVSTLTIQRTQQEDSAVYLCASSLLSGPLAYEQYFGPGTRLTVT.

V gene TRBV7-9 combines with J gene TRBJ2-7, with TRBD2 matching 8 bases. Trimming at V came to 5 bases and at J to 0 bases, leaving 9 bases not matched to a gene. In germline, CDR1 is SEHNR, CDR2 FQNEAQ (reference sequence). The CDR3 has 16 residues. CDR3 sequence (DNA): TGTGCCAGCAGCCCCACCGCGGGACTAGTCTCCTACGAGCAGTACTTC. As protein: CASSPTAGLVSYEQYF.

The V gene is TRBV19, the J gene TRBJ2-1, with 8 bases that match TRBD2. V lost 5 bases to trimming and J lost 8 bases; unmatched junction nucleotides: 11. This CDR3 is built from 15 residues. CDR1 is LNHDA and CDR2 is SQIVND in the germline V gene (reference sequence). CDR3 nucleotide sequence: TGTGCCAGTAGTCTCGGGACTAGTCTTTATCATGAGCAGTTCTTC. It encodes CASSLGTSLYHEQFF.

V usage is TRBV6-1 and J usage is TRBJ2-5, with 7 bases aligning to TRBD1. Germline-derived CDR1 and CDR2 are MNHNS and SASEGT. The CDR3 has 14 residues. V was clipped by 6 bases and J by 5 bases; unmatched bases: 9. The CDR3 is CASRGMTGRETQYF. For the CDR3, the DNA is TGTGCCAGCAGGGGTATGACAGGGCGGGAGACCCAGTACTTC.

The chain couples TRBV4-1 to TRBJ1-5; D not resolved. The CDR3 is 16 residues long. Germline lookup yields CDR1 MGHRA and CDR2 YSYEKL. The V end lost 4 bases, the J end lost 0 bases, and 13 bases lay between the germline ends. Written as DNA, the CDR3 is TGCGCCAGCAGCCTCGGTTGGGTTGGTAGCAATCAGCCCCAGCATTTT. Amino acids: CASSLGWVGSNQPQHF.

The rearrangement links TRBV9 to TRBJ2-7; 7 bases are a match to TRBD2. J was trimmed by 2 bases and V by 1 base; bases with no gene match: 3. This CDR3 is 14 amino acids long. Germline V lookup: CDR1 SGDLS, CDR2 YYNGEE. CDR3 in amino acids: CASSVSSGPYEQYF. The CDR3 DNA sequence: TGTGCCAGCAGCGTATCTAGCGGACCCTACGAGCAGTACTTC.

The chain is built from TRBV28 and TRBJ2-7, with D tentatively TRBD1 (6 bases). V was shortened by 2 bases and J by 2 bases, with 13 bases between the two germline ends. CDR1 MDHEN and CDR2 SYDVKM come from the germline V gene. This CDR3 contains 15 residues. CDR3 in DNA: TGTGCCAGCAGTTTAGTTGGGACACCAACCTACGAGCAGTACTTC. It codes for CASSLVGTPTYEQYF. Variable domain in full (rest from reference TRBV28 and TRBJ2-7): DVKVTQSSRYLVKRTGEKVFLECVQDMDHENMFWYRQDPGLGLRLIYFSYDVKMKEKGDIPEGYSVSREKKERFSLILESASTNQTSMYLCASSLVGTPTYEQYFGPGTRLTVT.